This T cell receptor beta chain was obtained from a study of OX40 agonist ivuxolimab in advanced cancers. Measured with immunoSEQ multiplex PCR; TCRdb has only the in-frame clones, and not every one. The sample holds around 85,000 clones; about 90% are singletons and the top ten take approximately 1.5%. Germline assignment: CDR1 GTSNPN and CDR2 SVGIG (reference sequence). The CDR3 totals 13 residues. The J segment lost 4 bases and the V segment lost 2 bases, leaving 3 bases of the junction unmatched. The TCR originated in an adult with an advanced solid tumor such as melanoma, head and neck, liver or kidney cancer. The sample consisted of CD4+ or CD8+ T cells sorted from blood, taken in a trial of the OX40 agonist ivuxolimab. The genes are TRBV30 and TRBJ2-3, with 7 bases fitting TRBD1. The CDR3 coding sequence is TGTGCCTGGAGTCAGGGGGTATCAGATACGCAGTATTTT. This gives the protein CAWSQGVSDTQYF.